The 12 T cell receptor beta chains given below trace back to one sample, sequenced in a study of blood T cell repertoires in COVID-19. The table came from immunoSEQ multiplex PCR; TCRdb's copy has only in-frame clones and leaves some out. In the table there are over 45,000 clones, approximately 82% of which are singletons. Material: peripheral blood. Receptor source: a human donor in a cohort sampled during active COVID-19.

This chain links TRBV3-1 (or the pseudogene TRBV3-2) with TRBJ2-1; D is possibly TRBD2 (6 bases). V was pared by 6 bases and J by 9 bases, with 15 bases between. Germline V gene lookup returns CDR1 LGHDT and CDR2 YNNKEL (reference sequence). The CDR3 has 13 residues. CDR3 coding DNA: TGTGCCAGCAGACCTAGTTTGGGGGGTGAGCAGTTCTTC. The encoded protein is CASRPSLGGEQFF.

The chain links TRBV7-9 to TRBJ1-3; no clear D gene. CDR1 is SEHNR and CDR2 is FQNEAQ in the germline V gene (reference sequence). Trimming stripped 4 bases from V and 2 bases from J, with 18 bases between. The CDR3 runs to 17 residues. CDR3 amino acids: CASSSSSGRLTGNTIYF. CDR3 sequence (DNA): TGTGCCAGCAGCTCATCAAGCGGGCGCCTAACTGGAAACACCATATATTTT. Filled out from reference TRBV7-9 and TRBJ1-3, the complete variable domain reads DTGVSQNPRHKITKRGQNVTFRCDPISEHNRLYWYRQTLGQGPEFLTYFQNEAQLEKSRLLSDRFSAERPKGSFSTLEIQRTEQGDSAMYLCASSSSSGRLTGNTIYFGEGSWLTVV.

This sequence joins TRBV7-2 and TRBJ1-1, with 8 bases that match TRBD1. The V and J ends lost 5 bases and 0 bases, in that order; junction bases with no gene match: 8. CDR1 is SGHTA and CDR2 is FQGNSA in the germline V gene. The CDR3 is 16 residues long. The CDR3 nucleotides are TGTGCCAGCAGCCAAACAGGGGGAAGGTTGAACACTGAAGCTTTCTTT. It specifies CASSQTGGRLNTEAFF.

This chain joins TRBV5-4 and TRBJ2-5, with a tentative D call TRBD1 (7 bases). CDR1 and CDR2 (germline): SGHNT, YYREEE (reference sequence). The V gene lost 6 bases and the J gene lost 4 bases, with 19 bases spanning the gap. The CDR3 consists of 15 residues. The CDR3 coding sequence is TGTGCCAGCAAAGGCCTCCCCCAGGGGGGAGAGACCCAGTACTTC. As protein: CASKGLPQGGETQYF.

The CDR3 sequence is CASSLSSSTYEQYF. CDR3 DNA sequence: TGTGCCAGCAGCTTGAGTAGCAGTACCTACGAGCAGTACTTC. The chain couples TRBV11-2 to TRBJ2-7; no clear D gene. The CDR3 has 14 amino acids. V dropped 3 bases and J dropped 2 bases, with 11 bases sitting between them. Germline V lookup: CDR1 SGHAT, CDR2 FQNNGV.

The chain combines TRBV10-3 with TRBJ2-2; TRBD1 matches 8 bases. Per germline, CDR1 ENHRY and CDR2 SYGVKD. After removal of 2 bases from V and 4 bases from J, the junction contained 6 bases not matched to a gene. This CDR3 comprises 16 residues. CDR3 sequence (DNA): TGTGCCATCAGTGAGCCGACAGGGGCTAGCACCGGGGAGCTGTTTTTT. This gives the protein CAISEPTGASTGELFF.

The chain uses TRBV7-8 and TRBJ1-5; D not certain. CDR1 is SGHVS and CDR2 is FQNEAQ in the germline V gene. This CDR3 is 14 amino acids long. With 5 bases removed from V and 2 bases from J, the gap between germline ends came to 10 bases. CDR3 in amino acids: CASSPALGNQPQHF. CDR3 coding DNA: TGTGCCAGCAGCCCGGCACTAGGCAATCAGCCCCAGCATTTT. The full variable domain, with the rest looked up from reference TRBV7-8 and TRBJ1-5, is GAGVSQSPRYKVAKRGQDVALRCDPISGHVSLFWYQQALGQGPEFLTYFQNEAQLDKSGLPSDRFFAERPEGSVSTLKIQRTQQEDSAVYLCASSPALGNQPQHFGDGTRLSIL.

The chain combines TRBV20-1 with TRBJ2-3; D gene unclear. This CDR3 region has 11 residues. Deletions cut 5 bases from V and 6 bases from J, with 9 bases between. The V gene's germline CDR1 is DFQATT and CDR2 SNEGSKA (reference sequence). CDR3 coding DNA: TGCAGTGCTGCCTCTAGGGATACGCAGTATTTT. Translation gives CSAASRDTQYF.

The V and J genes are TRBV3-1 (or the pseudogene TRBV3-2) and TRBJ1-2; D unresolved. Trimming removed 8 bases at V and 2 bases at J, with 12 bases between. Germline loops: CDR1 LGHDT, CDR2 YNNKEL (reference sequence). This CDR3 region has 13 residues. The CDR3 coding sequence is TGTGCCAGCGCGGAGGGATCCAACTATGGCTACACCTTC. Its translation: CASAEGSNYGYTF.

This clone showed up just once. At the DNA level, this CDR3 is encoded by other sequences in the same sample as well. CDR3 residues: CASSLIQGGTDTQYF. The CDR3 bases are TGTGCCAGCAGCTTAATACAGGGGGGCACAGATACGCAGTATTTT. The chain couples TRBV5-5 to TRBJ2-3; 8 nucleotides agree with TRBD1. The CDR3 is 15 amino acids. J lost 1 base, V lost 2 bases, and 3 bases had no gene match. From germline, CDR1 is SGHKS and CDR2 YYEKEE (reference sequence).

Only a few counts were recorded for this clone. The chain recombines TRBV7-9 with TRBJ1-6; D is perhaps TRBD1 (6 bases). V dropped 11 bases and J dropped 5 bases, with 10 bases sitting between them. The CDR3 is 12 amino acids. CDR1 is SEHNR and CDR2 is FQNEAQ in the germline V gene (reference sequence). CDR3 in amino acids: CAGQRDNSPLHF. CDR3 DNA: TGTGCCGGACAGAGGGATAATTCACCCCTCCACTTT.

The chain has TRBV18 and TRBJ2-1, with D perhaps TRBD1 (5 bases). The V and J ends lost 2 bases and 5 bases respectively, with 13 bases between them. The CDR3 extends over 15 amino acids. Germline V lookup: CDR1 KGHSH, CDR2 LQKENI. CDR3: CASSPMPGINNEQFF. In nucleotides, the CDR3 is TGTGCCAGCTCACCAATGCCAGGGATTAACAATGAGCAGTTCTTC.